This T cell receptor (beta chain) derives from a study of CD8+ T cells in alopecia areata. The authors extracted RNA and reverse transcribed it into cDNA as the sequencing template. Some clones are missing from TCRdb's copy, which holds only in-frame ones; the method was immunoSEQ multiplex PCR. The repertoire includes some 110,000 clones, roughly two fifths of them detected once, and roughly 3.2% sits in the top ten. This clone was observed a few times. Germline V gives CDR1 SGHRS, CDR2 YFSETQ. The CDR3 spans 14 residues. The V and J ends lost 4 bases and 3 bases, in that order; junction bases with no gene match: 6.

The chain joins TRBV5-1 to TRBJ2-7; the match to TRBD1 covers 8 bases. The sequencing input was CD4+ T cells sorted from blood. This TCR was recovered from a human donor with alopecia areata. CDR3 region: CASSLTGEVYEQYF. In nucleotides, the CDR3 is TGCGCCAGCAGCCTGACAGGGGAAGTCTACGAGCAGTACTTC.